The 3 T cell receptor beta chains below were found in one sample sequenced in a study of blood T cell repertoires in COVID-19. Libraries were prepared by immunoSEQ multiplex PCR; TCRdb keeps only in-frame clonotypes and omits some of them. The profile shows roughly 200,000 clones, about nine tenths of them singletons. Specimen: peripheral blood. These receptors all come from a man in his fifties or sixties with acute or convalescent COVID-19.

CDR3 coding DNA: TGTGCCAGCACCCTTACCGGGACAGGGGTCGTCGGGGAGCTGTTTTTT. Translating it yields CASTLTGTGVVGELFF. This chain joins TRBV25-1 and TRBJ2-2; 10 bases agree with TRBD1. The CDR3 has 16 residues. The V segment lost 7 bases and the J segment 7 bases; nucleotides outside the gene matches: 12. CDR1 and CDR2 (germline): MGHDK, SYGVNS.

This chain connects TRBV2 to TRBJ2-7; 8 nucleotides line up with TRBD1. Germline V lookup: CDR1 SNHLY, CDR2 FYNNEI. The CDR3 length is 13 residues. The V gene end was trimmed by 6 bases and the J gene end by 4 bases; junction bases not matched to a gene: 5. The CDR3 spells CASRGTGLYEQYF. The CDR3 DNA reads TGTGCCAGCAGGGGGACAGGATTGTACGAGCAGTACTTC. The variable domain in full, with the rest retrieved from reference TRBV2 and TRBJ2-7, is EPEVTQTPSHQVTQMGQEVILRCVPISNHLYFYWYRQILGQKVEFLVSFYNNEISEKSEIFDDQFSVERPDGSNFTLKIRSTKLEDSAMYFCASRGTGLYEQYFGPGTRLTVT.

This chain links TRBV5-1 with TRBJ2-2, with D perhaps TRBD1 (6 bases). V was clipped by 5 bases and J by 7 bases, with 12 bases between them. Looked up from germline, CDR1 is SGHRS and CDR2 is YFSETQ. The CDR3 runs to 13 residues. CDR3 nucleotides: TGCGCCAGCAGTCGAGGGGGTCACGGGGAGCTGTTTTTT. Amino acid sequence: CASSRGGHGELFF.